The following is a T cell receptor (beta chain) sequence with its context. This CDR3 has 16 residues. V was clipped by 0 bases and J by 5 bases, with 13 bases between them. CDR1 is SGHVS, CDR2 FNYEAQ, per germline. Per the authors' pipeline: Quantification of nucleated cells was approximated via reference gene primer amplification. Libraries were prepared by immunoSEQ multiplex PCR; TCRdb keeps only in-frame clonotypes and omits some of them. For V, J and clone size, that table is used; D and trimming come from the DNA. The sample consists of 350,000 or so clones, almost 90% of them appearing once. These data originate in a study of blood T cell repertoires in COVID-19. As for the study in general: Sites in the United States, Italy and Spain provided acute and convalescent COVID-19 samples. T cells, B-cell-depleted T cells, or PBMCs provided the cDNA or gDNA that served as material.

This chain connects TRBV7-6 to TRBJ2-2; possibly TRBD2 for D (5 bases). This clonotype was sampled from a man aged 18 to 29 with active or convalescent COVID-19. Sequencing was performed on peripheral blood. The CDR3 DNA sequence: TGTGCCAGCAGCTTAGCTGGTGGGAGTCGGACCGGGGAGCTGTTTTTT. Its translation: CASSLAGGSRTGELFF. The entire variable domain, with the rest obtained from reference TRBV7-6 and TRBJ2-2, is as follows: GAGVSQSPRYKVTKRGQDVALRCDPISGHVSLYWYRQALGQGPEFLTYFNYEAQQDKSGLPNDRFSAERPEGSISTLTIQRTEQRDSAMYRCASSLAGGSRTGELFFGEGSRLTVL.